Following are 17 T cell receptor beta chains from one sample sequenced in a study of human T cells and chemical hapten exposure. From the RACE reads, TCRdb called clonotypes with MiXCR, one entry per CDR3 protein. The data show about 140,000 distinct CDR3 sequences, with 12% seen just once and approximately 1.3% held by the top ten. Stated time point: patch test 2, 6 weeks after DPC sensitization. The treatment here: therapeutic diphenylcyclopropenone sensitization with weekly scalp DPC. The starting material was whole blood, obtained in connection with sensitization to the hapten diphenylcyclopropenone (DPC). Receptor source: a woman between 50 and 59 years old with alopecia areata. Some clones in this sample may be carry-over from other donors' samples.

This clonotype was counted at least ten times. The chain employs TRBV11-2 and TRBJ2-3; no clear D gene. The CDR3 spans 12 residues. Trimming left V 0 bases short and J 10 bases short, with 8 bases between. Germline V gives CDR1 SGHAT, CDR2 FQNNGV. The CDR3 DNA follows: TGTGCCAGCAGCTTAGAGAGCGTTTCGCAGTATTTT. Protein product: CASSLESVSQYF.

This clonotype showed up just a few times. The chain has TRBV9 and TRBJ2-1, with D uncertain. The CDR3 runs 14 residues. Germline V CDR1 and CDR2: SGDLS, YYNGEE. Trimming pared 3 bases from V and 7 bases from J, leaving 14 bases between. The CDR3 sequence is CASSAGLGFNEQFF. CDR3 in DNA: TGTGCCAGCAGCGCGGGTCTAGGTTTTAATGAGCAGTTCTTC.

This clonotype was recorded a few times. The chain has TRBV19 and TRBJ1-1, with D unclear. Germline CDR1 is LNHDA and CDR2 is SQIVND (reference sequence). The CDR3 has 15 amino acids. Trimming stripped 3 bases from V and 1 base from J, with 12 bases between. The CDR3, as DNA: TGTGCCAGTAGTATCTTCGGGGTCGGGAACACTGAAGCTTTCTTT. Protein sequence: CASSIFGVGNTEAFF.

This chain connects TRBV20-1 to TRBJ2-7; 11 bases map to TRBD1. The CDR3 contains 15 residues. CDR1 and CDR2 (germline): DFQATT, SNEGSKA (reference sequence). Trimming cost V 6 bases and J 3 bases; bases outside gene matches: 10. The CDR3 region is CSALNRGQGGYEQYF. The CDR3 DNA reads as TGCAGTGCCCTGAACAGGGGACAGGGGGGCTACGAGCAGTACTTC.

There are a few counts of this clonotype. The rearrangement uses TRBV20-1 and TRBJ2-1, with 11 bases fitting TRBD2. The germline V gene has CDR1 DFQATT and CDR2 SNEGSKA (reference sequence). V dropped 5 bases and J dropped 7; count of bases not matched to a gene: 4. There are 13 residues in the CDR3. As DNA, the CDR3 is TGCAGTGCTGCGAGACTAGCGGGGAATGAGCAGTTCTTC. This translates into CSAARLAGNEQFF.

The rearrangement uses TRBV7-6 and TRBJ2-1; TRBD1 is a possible D gene (5 bases). V lost 5 bases, J lost 5 bases, and 16 bases lay in between. Germline-derived CDR1 and CDR2 are SGHVS and FNYEAQ. This CDR3 comprises 15 residues. The CDR3 nucleotides are TGTGCCAGCAGCCCAAGAAGGGGCAGGGACAATGAGCAGTTCTTC. Translated, it gives CASSPRRGRDNEQFF.

V is TRBV2 and J is TRBJ2-7, with TRBD2 matching over 9 bases. The length of the CDR3 is 15 residues. V lost 2 bases, J lost 2 bases, and 4 bases stayed unmatched. Germline V gene lookup returns CDR1 SNHLY and CDR2 FYNNEI. CDR3: CASSERVAGAYEQYF. The CDR3 DNA follows: TGTGCCAGCAGTGAAAGGGTAGCGGGGGCCTACGAGCAGTACTTC.

This clonotype was observed at least ten times. The chain uses TRBV29-1 and TRBJ2-3; D is ambiguous. CDR1 SQVTM and CDR2 ANQGSEA come from the germline V gene. V lost 6 bases, J lost 1 base, and 11 bases lay in between. The CDR3 is 13 amino acids. DNA for the CDR3: TGCAGCGTCCGGGCACCTGGCACAGATACGCAGTATTTT. Translated, it gives CSVRAPGTDTQYF.

The chain combines TRBV7-9 with TRBJ1-2; D not certain. The CDR3 is 15 residues long. Between the trimmed V and J ends, which lost 3 bases and 6 bases, there was a span of 17 bases. Germline V gives CDR1 SEHNR, CDR2 FQNEAQ (reference sequence). The DNA of the CDR3 is TGTGCCAGCAGCTTTCAGATCCTAAGAGCTGATGGCTACACCTTC. Residues: CASSFQILRADGYTF.

This clonotype showed up just a few times. V usage is TRBV6-5 and J usage is TRBJ1-5; 7 bases agree with TRBD1. The CDR3 consists of 14 residues. Germline V gene data show CDR1 as MNHEY and CDR2 as SVGAGI. The junction had 6 bases not matched to a gene; V was cut back by 6 bases and J by 4 bases. The CDR3 here is CASRLNRGNQPQHF. For the CDR3, the DNA is TGTGCCAGCAGACTTAACAGGGGAAATCAGCCCCAGCATTTT.

The J gene is TRBJ2-7, the V gene TRBV19; 8 bases align to TRBD1. The CDR3 is made up of 17 amino acids. V lost 6 bases, J lost 1 base, and 14 bases stayed unmatched. Germline V gives CDR1 LNHDA, CDR2 SQIVND (reference sequence). As DNA, the CDR3 is TGTGCCAGTAGCCCCCCTGGGGGGAGACAGGGGTCCTACGAGCAGTACTTC. Its protein is CASSPPGGRQGSYEQYF.

This clonotype appeared once. V gene TRBV6-2 or TRBV6-3 combines with J gene TRBJ2-5; D ambiguous. The CDR3 runs 11 residues. Germline V CDR1 and CDR2: MNHEY, SVGEGT. V lost 4 bases and J lost 4, with 4 bases in between. The CDR3 region has the DNA TGTGCCAGCAGTTCCCCAGAGACCCAGTACTTC. Translating it yields CASSSPETQYF.

The rearrangement uses TRBV12-3 or TRBV12-4 and TRBJ1-4; D unresolved. The CDR3 extends over 14 amino acids. The ends were cut back, 6 bases at V and 1 base at J, with 9 bases in the middle. The CDR3 is CASSRAQTNEKLFF. CDR3 coding DNA: TGTGCCAGCAGCCGGGCCCAAACTAATGAAAAACTGTTTTTT.

This clonotype has at least ten counts. J is TRBJ1-2 and V is TRBV20-1; 8 bases match TRBD1. Germline-derived CDR1 and CDR2 are DFQATT and SNEGSKA (reference sequence). The V segment lost 2 bases and the J segment 0 bases; nucleotides outside the gene matches: 8. CDR3 length equals 16 residues. Written as DNA, the CDR3 is TGCAGTGCTAGATTGGACAGGGCGGAGGCTAACTATGGCTACACCTTC. Amino acids: CSARLDRAEANYGYTF.

The sample holds many counts of this clonotype. The chain is built from TRBV27 and TRBJ2-7, with 9 bases aligning to TRBD2. Unmatched junction bases numbered 7, after V lost 1 base and J lost 6 bases. Germline loops: CDR1 MNHEY, CDR2 SMNVEV (reference sequence). The CDR3 runs to 15 residues. CDR3 amino acids: CASSLWREGRLEQYF. CDR3 nucleotides: TGTGCCAGCAGTTTATGGCGGGAGGGCCGCCTCGAGCAGTACTTC.

This clonotype was seen a few times. The chain uses TRBV28 and TRBJ2-7, with 9 positions matching TRBD2. Germline V CDR1 and CDR2: MDHEN, SYDVKM. The CDR3 consists of 14 residues. Trimming at V came to 6 bases and at J to 3 bases, leaving 6 bases not matched to a gene. DNA of the CDR3: TGTGCCAGCAGATTAGCGGGAGATCGCTACGAGCAGTACTTC. Translation: CASRLAGDRYEQYF.

V and J are TRBV9 and TRBJ2-3, with D maybe TRBD2 (5 bases). The ends were cut back, 3 bases at V and 4 bases at J, with 15 bases in the middle. Germline V gene data show CDR1 as SGDLS and CDR2 as YYNGEE. The length of the CDR3 is 15 residues. The CDR3 region has the DNA TGTGCCAGCAGCGCGCGGGCCGACGGGCCAGATACGCAGTATTTT. This sequence encodes CASSARADGPDTQYF.